One and the same sample provided the 9 T cell receptor beta chains below, sequenced in a study of blood T cell repertoires in COVID-19. The method was immunoSEQ multiplex PCR; TCRdb's version includes in-frame clones alone and lacks a portion of them. The sample lists under 250,000 clones; approximately 85% were seen once. The sequencing sample was made of PBMCs or T cells enriched from blood (not recorded which). All receptors derive from a woman aged 45-65 years with acute COVID-19.

This chain joins TRBV11-3 and TRBJ2-3; 12 bases are a match to TRBD2. Trimming took 6 bases from V and 4 from J; bases not matched to a gene: 2. Germline V lookup: CDR1 SGHNT, CDR2 YENEEA. The CDR3 runs to 14 residues. CDR3 DNA: TGTGCCAGCAGTCTAGCGGGGGGGCCAGATACGCAGTATTTT. Translated, it gives CASSLAGGPDTQYF.

The chain couples TRBV5-4 to TRBJ1-4; weak D call: TRBD1 (6 bases). Germline V gene lookup returns CDR1 SGHNT and CDR2 YYREEE (reference sequence). The ends were cut back, 4 bases at V and 4 bases at J, with 11 bases in the middle. The CDR3 runs 14 residues. In DNA form, the CDR3 reads TGTGCCAGCAGCCTCGGACAGCTTAATGAAAAACTGTTTTTT. This sequence encodes CASSLGQLNEKLFF.

This chain's CDR3 is CASGGLMSSGNTIYF. CDR3 nucleotide sequence: TGTGCCAGCGGGGGACTGATGAGCTCTGGAAACACCATATATTTT. The J gene is TRBJ1-3, the V gene TRBV6-5, with a possible D match to TRBD1 (5 bases). The CDR3 totals 15 residues. Germline assignment: CDR1 MNHEY and CDR2 SVGAGI. The V gene lost 8 bases and the J gene lost 0 bases, with 14 bases spanning the gap.

V and J are TRBV5-1 and TRBJ2-1, with 13 positions matching TRBD2. CDR1 and CDR2 (germline): SGHRS, YFSETQ. The ends lost 0 bases at V and 4 bases at J; junction bases unmatched: 4. This CDR3 is 17 amino acids long. The CDR3 spells CASSLAQLAGGYNEQFF. CDR3 DNA sequence: TGCGCCAGCAGCTTGGCCCAACTAGCGGGGGGGTACAATGAGCAGTTCTTC.

The genes are TRBV5-6 and TRBJ2-4, with D possibly being TRBD1 (5 bases). Germline values: CDR1 SGHDT, CDR2 YYEEEE. This CDR3 has 15 amino acids. V shed 0 bases and J shed 4 bases, with 11 bases lying between them. The CDR3 loop is CASSLVTGEKNIQYF. The CDR3 DNA sequence: TGTGCCAGCAGCTTGGTAACAGGAGAAAAAAACATTCAGTACTTC.

The chain is built from TRBV5-5 and TRBJ1-2, with a tentative D call TRBD1 (6 bases). This CDR3 region has 15 residues. The germline CDR1 and CDR2 sequences are SGHKS and YYEKEE (reference sequence). Trimming took 4 bases from V and 4 from J, leaving 17 bases between them. CDR3 nucleotides: TGTGCCAGCAGCCCTAGGGACACCCTTCGCTATGGCTACACCTTC. Translated, it gives CASSPRDTLRYGYTF.

The genes are TRBV12-5 and TRBJ2-5, with 13 bases identical to TRBD2. V lost 5 bases, J lost 5 bases, and 5 bases stayed unmatched. Looked up from germline, CDR1 is LGHNT and CDR2 is FRNRAP. CDR3 length: 15 residues. This CDR3 reads CASGQGLAGVETQYF. The CDR3 DNA follows: TGTGCTAGTGGTCAAGGACTAGCGGGGGTTGAGACCCAGTACTTC. The complete variable domain, with remaining parts taken from reference TRBV12-5 and TRBJ2-5, reads DARVTQTPRHKVTEMGQEVTMRCQPILGHNTVFWYRQTMMQGLELLAYFRNRAPLDDSGMPKDRFSAEMPDATLATLKIQPSEPRDSAVYFCASGQGLAGVETQYFGPGTRLLVL.

The sample holds one count of this clone. The chain links TRBV7-6 to TRBJ2-4, with TRBD1 matching over 7 bases. CDR3 length equals 13 residues. CDR1 is SGHVS and CDR2 is FNYEAQ in the germline V gene. Trimming took 9 bases from V and 1 from J; bases not matched to a gene: 3. CDR3 sequence reads: CASSTGAKNIQYF. The CDR3 nucleotides read TGTGCCAGTTCGACAGGGGCCAAAAACATTCAGTACTTC.

The chain recombines TRBV4-3 with TRBJ1-6, with D unclear. Germline V lookup: CDR1 LGHNA, CDR2 YSLEER. The CDR3 has 19 residues. V dropped 3 bases and J dropped 9 bases, with 27 bases sitting between them. The CDR3 region is CASSQATPAERELGSPLHF. Written as DNA, the CDR3 is TGCGCCAGCAGCCAGGCCACGCCGGCGGAAAGGGAGTTGGGTTCACCCCTCCACTTT.